This T cell receptor (beta chain) is drawn from a study of cytomegalovirus exposure and HLA in healthy donors. Regarding the study as a whole: Earlier results showed most TCR beta V segments being productive about 87% or about 30% of the time.

13 Jbeta primers and 60 Vbeta primers were used for the PCR. Here immunoSEQ multiplex PCR was the method, and the copy in TCRdb shows in-frame clones only, minus some. Of around 300,000 clones listed, almost 85% are singletons. Looked up from germline, CDR1 is SNHLY and CDR2 is FYNNEI. CDR3 size: 13 residues. Trimming at V came to 7 bases and at J to 5 bases, leaving 4 bases not matched to a gene. This clone was observed once. The antigen is not known. The sequenced sample was PBMCs. This TCR came from a woman aged 35 to 49 in good health and CMV-seropositive. The rearrangement links TRBV2 to TRBJ2-7, with 11 bases lining up with TRBD1. CDR3 protein: CASTRDRGNEQYF. As DNA, the CDR3 is TGTGCCAGCACCCGGGACAGGGGGAACGAGCAGTACTTC.